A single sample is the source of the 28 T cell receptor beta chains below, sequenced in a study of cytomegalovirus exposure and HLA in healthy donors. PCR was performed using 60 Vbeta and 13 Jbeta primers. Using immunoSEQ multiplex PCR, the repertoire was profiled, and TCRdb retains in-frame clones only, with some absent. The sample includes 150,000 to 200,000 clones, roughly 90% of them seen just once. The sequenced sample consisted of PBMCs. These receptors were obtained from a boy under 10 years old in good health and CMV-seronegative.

Here the CDR3 reads CASSRTSGGYNEQFF. The CDR3 DNA is TGTGCCAGCAGTCGAACTAGCGGGGGTTACAATGAGCAGTTCTTC. V usage is TRBV9 and J usage is TRBJ2-1; 11 bases fit TRBD2. The germline V gene encodes CDR1 SGDLS and CDR2 YYNGEE. V was clipped by 5 bases and J by 4 bases; unmatched bases: 5. The CDR3 has 15 residues.

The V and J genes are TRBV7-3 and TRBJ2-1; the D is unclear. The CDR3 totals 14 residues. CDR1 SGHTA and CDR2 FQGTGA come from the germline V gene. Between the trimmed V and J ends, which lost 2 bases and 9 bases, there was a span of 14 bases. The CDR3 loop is CASSLRASPFEQFF. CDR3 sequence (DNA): TGTGCCAGCAGCTTACGAGCGTCCCCCTTTGAGCAGTTCTTC.

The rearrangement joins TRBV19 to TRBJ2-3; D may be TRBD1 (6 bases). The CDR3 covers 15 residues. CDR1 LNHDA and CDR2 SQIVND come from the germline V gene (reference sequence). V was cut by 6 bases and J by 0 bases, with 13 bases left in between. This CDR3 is CASRRTVTSTDTQYF. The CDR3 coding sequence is TGTGCCAGTAGAAGGACAGTTACTAGCACAGATACGCAGTATTTT.

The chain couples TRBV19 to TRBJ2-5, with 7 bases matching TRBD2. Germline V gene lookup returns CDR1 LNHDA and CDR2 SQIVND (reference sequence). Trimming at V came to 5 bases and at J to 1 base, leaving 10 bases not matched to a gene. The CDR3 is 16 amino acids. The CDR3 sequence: CASSPPPGTTQETQYF. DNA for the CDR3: TGTGCCAGTAGTCCACCACCCGGGACTACCCAAGAGACCCAGTACTTC.

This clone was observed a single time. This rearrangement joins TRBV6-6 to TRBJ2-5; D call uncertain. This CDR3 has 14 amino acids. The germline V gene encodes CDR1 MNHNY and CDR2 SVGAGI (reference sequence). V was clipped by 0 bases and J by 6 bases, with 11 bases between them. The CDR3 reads CASSYSLLQKTQYF. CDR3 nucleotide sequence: TGTGCCAGCAGTTACTCGCTTCTTCAGAAGACCCAGTACTTC.

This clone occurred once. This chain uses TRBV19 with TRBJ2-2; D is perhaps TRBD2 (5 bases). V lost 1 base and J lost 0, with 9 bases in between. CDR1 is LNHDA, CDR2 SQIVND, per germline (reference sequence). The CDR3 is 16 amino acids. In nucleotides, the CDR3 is TGTGCCAGTAGTATAGTTTGGGGAGCGAACACCGGGGAGCTGTTTTTT. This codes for CASSIVWGANTGELFF. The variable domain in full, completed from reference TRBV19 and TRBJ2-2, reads DGGITQSPKYLFRKEGQNVTLSCEQNLNHDAMYWYRQDPGQGLRLIYYSQIVNDFQKGDIAEGYSVSREKKESFPLTVTSAQKNPTAFYLCASSIVWGANTGELFFGEGSRLTVL.

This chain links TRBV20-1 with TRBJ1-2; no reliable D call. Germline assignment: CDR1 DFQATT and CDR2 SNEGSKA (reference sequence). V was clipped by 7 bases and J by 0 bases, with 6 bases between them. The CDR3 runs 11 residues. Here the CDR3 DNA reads TGCAGTGGGGGAGCTAACTATGGCTACACCTTC. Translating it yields CSGGANYGYTF.

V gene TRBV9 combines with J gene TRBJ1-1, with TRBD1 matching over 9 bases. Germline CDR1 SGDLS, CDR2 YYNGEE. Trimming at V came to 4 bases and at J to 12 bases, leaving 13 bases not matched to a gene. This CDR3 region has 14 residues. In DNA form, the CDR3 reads TGTGCCAGCAGCATAGGACCGGGACAGGGCCTCCCTTTCTTT. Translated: CASSIGPGQGLPFF.

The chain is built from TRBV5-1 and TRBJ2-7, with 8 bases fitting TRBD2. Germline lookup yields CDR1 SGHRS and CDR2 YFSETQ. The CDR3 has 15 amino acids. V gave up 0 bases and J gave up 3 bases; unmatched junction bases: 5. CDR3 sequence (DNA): TGCGCCAGCAGCTTGGGTGGGACTAGAAACTACGAGCAGTACTTC. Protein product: CASSLGGTRNYEQYF. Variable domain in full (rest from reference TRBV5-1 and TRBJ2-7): KAGVTQTPRYLIKTRGQQVTLSCSPISGHRSVSWYQQTPGQGLQFLFEYFSETQRNKGNFPGRFSGRQFSNSRSEMNVSTLELGDSALYLCASSLGGTRNYEQYFGPGTRLTVT.

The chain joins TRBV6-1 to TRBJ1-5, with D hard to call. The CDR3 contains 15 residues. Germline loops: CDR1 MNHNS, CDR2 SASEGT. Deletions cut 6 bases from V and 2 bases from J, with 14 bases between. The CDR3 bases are TGTGCCAGCAGCAAAACCCGGGATCGCAATCAGCCCCAGCATTTT. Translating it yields CASSKTRDRNQPQHF.

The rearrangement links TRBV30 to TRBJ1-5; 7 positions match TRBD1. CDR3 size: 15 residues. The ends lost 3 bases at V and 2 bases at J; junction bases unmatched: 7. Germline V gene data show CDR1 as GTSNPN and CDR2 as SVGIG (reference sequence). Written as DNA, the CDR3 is TGTGCCTGGAGGGACCGACAGGGACGCAATCAGCCCCAGCATTTT. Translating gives CAWRDRQGRNQPQHF.

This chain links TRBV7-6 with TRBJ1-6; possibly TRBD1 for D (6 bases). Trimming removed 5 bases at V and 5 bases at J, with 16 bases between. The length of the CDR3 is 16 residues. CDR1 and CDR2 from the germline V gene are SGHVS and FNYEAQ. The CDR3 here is CASSSLQGTDNSPLHF. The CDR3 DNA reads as TGTGCCAGCAGCAGCCTACAGGGTACGGATAATTCACCCCTCCACTTT.

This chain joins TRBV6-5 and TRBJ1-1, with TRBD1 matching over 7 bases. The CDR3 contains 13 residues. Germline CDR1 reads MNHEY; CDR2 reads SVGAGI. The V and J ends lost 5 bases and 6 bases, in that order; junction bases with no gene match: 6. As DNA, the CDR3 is TGTGCCAGCAGTGCGACAGGGAGAGCTGAAGCTTTCTTT. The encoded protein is CASSATGRAEAFF.

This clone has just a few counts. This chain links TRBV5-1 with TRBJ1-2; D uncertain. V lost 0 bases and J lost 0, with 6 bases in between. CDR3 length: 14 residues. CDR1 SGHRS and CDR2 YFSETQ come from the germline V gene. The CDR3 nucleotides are TGCGCCAGCAGCTTGGAGAGCCCTAACTATGGCTACACCTTC. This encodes CASSLESPNYGYTF.

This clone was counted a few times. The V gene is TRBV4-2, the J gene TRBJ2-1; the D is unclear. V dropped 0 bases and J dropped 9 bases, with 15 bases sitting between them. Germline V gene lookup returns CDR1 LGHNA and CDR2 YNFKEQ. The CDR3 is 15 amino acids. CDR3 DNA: TGTGCCAGCAGCCAAGAGGGCCCGCAAGTCTCTGAGCAGTTCTTC. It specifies CASSQEGPQVSEQFF.

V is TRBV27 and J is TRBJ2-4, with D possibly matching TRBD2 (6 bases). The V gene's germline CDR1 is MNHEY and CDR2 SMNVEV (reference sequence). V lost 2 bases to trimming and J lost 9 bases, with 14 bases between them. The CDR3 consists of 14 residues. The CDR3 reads CASSLEGRIGIQYF. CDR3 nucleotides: TGTGCCAGCAGTTTAGAGGGGAGGATCGGCATTCAGTACTTC.

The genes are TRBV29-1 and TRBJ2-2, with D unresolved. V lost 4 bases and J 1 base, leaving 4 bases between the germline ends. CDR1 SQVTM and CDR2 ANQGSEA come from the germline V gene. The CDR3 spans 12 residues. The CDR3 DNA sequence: TGCAGCGTTGTATGGAACACCGGGGAGCTGTTTTTT. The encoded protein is CSVVWNTGELFF.

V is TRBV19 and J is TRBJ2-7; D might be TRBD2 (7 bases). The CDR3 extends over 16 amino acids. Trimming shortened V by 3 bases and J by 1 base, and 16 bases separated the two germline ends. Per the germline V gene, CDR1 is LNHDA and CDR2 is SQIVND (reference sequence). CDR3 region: CASSMAHSGTSYEQYF. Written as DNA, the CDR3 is TGTGCCAGTAGTATGGCCCACAGCGGGACATCCTACGAGCAGTACTTC.

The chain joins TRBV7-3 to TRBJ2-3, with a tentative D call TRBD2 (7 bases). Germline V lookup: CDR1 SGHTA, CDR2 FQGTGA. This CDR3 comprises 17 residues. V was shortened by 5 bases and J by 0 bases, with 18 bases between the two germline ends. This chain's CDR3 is CASSLYPGGGSTDTQYF. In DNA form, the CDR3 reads TGTGCCAGCAGCCTGTACCCGGGGGGCGGAAGCACAGATACGCAGTATTTT.

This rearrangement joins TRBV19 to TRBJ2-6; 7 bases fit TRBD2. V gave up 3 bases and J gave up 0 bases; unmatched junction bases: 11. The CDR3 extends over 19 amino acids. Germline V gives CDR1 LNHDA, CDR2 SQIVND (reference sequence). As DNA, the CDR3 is TGTGCCAGTAGTATTAAAGGTGGCGCGGGGGTCTCTGGGGCCAACGTCCTGACTTTC. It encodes CASSIKGGAGVSGANVLTF.

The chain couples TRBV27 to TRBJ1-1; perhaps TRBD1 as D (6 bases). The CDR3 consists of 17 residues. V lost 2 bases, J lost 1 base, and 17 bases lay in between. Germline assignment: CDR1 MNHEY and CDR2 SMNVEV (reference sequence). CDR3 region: CASSLRSGGARNTEAFF. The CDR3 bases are TGTGCCAGCAGTTTAAGATCTGGGGGCGCGAGGAACACTGAAGCTTTCTTT.

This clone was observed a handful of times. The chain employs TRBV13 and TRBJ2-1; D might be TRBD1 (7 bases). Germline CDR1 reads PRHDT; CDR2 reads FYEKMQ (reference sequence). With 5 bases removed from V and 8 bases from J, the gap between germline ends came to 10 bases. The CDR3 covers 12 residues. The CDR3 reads CASSRRGDEQFF. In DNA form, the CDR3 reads TGTGCCAGCAGCCGCAGGGGGGATGAGCAGTTCTTC.

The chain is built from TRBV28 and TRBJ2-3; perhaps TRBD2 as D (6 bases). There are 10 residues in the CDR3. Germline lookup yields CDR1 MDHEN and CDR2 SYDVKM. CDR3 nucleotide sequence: TGTACCGCCGGGGCGGGGACGCAGTATTTT. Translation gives CTAGAGTQYF.

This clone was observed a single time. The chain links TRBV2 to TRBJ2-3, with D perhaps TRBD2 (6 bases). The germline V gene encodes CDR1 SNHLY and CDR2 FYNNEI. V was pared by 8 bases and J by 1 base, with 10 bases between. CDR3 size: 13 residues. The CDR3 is CASAGGGTDTQYF. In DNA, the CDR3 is TGTGCCAGCGCCGGGGGAGGCACAGATACGCAGTATTTT.

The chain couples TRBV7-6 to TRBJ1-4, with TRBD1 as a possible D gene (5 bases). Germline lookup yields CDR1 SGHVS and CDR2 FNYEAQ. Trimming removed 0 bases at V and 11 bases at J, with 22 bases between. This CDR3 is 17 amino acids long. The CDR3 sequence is CASSLAPLGGDEEKLFF. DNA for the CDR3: TGTGCCAGCAGCTTAGCGCCTCTGGGGGGGGACGAGGAGAAACTGTTTTTT.

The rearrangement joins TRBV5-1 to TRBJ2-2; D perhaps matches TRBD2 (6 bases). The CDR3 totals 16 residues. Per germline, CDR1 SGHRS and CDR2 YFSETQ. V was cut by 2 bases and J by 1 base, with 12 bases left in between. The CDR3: CASSFLGRGNTGELFF. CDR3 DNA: TGCGCCAGCAGCTTTCTAGGGCGGGGGAACACCGGGGAGCTGTTTTTT.

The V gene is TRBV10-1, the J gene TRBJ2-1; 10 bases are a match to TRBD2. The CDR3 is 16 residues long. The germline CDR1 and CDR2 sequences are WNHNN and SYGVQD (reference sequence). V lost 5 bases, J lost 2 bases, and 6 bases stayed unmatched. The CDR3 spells CASSTQSGGAYNEQFF. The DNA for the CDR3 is TGCGCCAGCAGTACTCAAAGCGGGGGGGCCTACAATGAGCAGTTCTTC.

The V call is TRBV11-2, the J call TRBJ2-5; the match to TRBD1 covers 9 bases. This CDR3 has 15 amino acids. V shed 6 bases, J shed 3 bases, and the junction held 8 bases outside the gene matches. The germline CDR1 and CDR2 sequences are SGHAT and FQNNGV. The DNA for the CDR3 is TGTGCCAGCAGACCCGCCGGGACAGGGAAAGAGACCCAGTACTTC. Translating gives CASRPAGTGKETQYF.